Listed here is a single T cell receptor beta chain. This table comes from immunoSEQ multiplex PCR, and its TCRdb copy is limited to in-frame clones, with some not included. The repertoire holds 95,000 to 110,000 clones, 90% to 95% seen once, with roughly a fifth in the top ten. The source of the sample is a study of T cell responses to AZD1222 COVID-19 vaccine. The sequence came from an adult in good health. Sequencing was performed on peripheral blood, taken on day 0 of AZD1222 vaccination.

CDR3 in DNA: TGCAGTGCTAGTGTCCTAGTGGAGTACGAGCAGTACTTC. Translating gives CSASVLVEYEQYF. The chain joins TRBV20-1 to TRBJ2-7; no firm D call. CDR3 size: 13 residues. The V and J ends lost 3 bases and 4 bases respectively, with 13 bases between them. Germline lookup yields CDR1 DFQATT and CDR2 SNEGSKA (reference sequence).